These T cell receptor beta chains were read from a single sample in a study of T cell changes during pregnancy in multiple sclerosis. The assay was immunoSEQ multiplex PCR, and TCRdb's table has in-frame clones only and misses some. Of around 66,000 clones in the sample, 90% are singletons; the top ten hold 3.3%. Source: peripheral blood, taken in the first trimester of pregnancy. The source is a female donor in good health, enrolled as a control in a pregnancy study. Each CDR3 is given with its conserved first and last residue.

TRBV5-1	TRBJ2-5	14	CASSVGAYEETQYF
TRBV19	TRBJ2-6	17	CASSKGQGIPGANVLTF
TRBV11-3	TRBJ1-3	14	CASSRLSSGNTIYF
TRBV19	TRBJ2-4	17	CASSIKSTSGRKNIQYF
TRBV5-4	TRBJ1-1	13	CASSLAGNTEAFF
TRBV5-4	TRBJ2-1	16	CASSSLLAGPSDEQFF
TRBV7-2	TRBJ2-5	13	CASSREAEETQYF
TRBV29-1	TRBJ2-7	14	CSVEDVEGGHEQYF
TRBV7-9	TRBJ2-5	17	CASSFPVGTNGDETQYF
TRBV7-9	TRBJ2-7	15	CASPPHAGSLYEQYF
TRBV4-1	TRBJ2-7	18	CASSQGGQRAIHPYEQYF
TRBV30	TRBJ1-2	13	CAWSSQLSYGYTF
TRBV19	TRBJ1-2	15	CASLRRGQGDYGYTF
TRBV4-1	TRBJ2-3	15	CASSQLEGSTDTQYF
TRBV5-1	TRBJ1-1	14	CASSLGRGTTEAFF
TRBV10-3	TRBJ2-5	13	CAIRGLPQETQYF
TRBV5-1	TRBJ2-1	15	CASSLGAGGPPEQFF
TRBV28	TRBJ2-7	15	CASRTRQGASYEQYF
TRBV5-1	TRBJ2-5	15	CASSDSGAGGETQYF
TRBV6-5	TRBJ1-5	15	CASSSGTGNNQPQHF
TRBV7-2	TRBJ2-7	14	CASSPGTSGYEQYF
TRBV29-1	TRBJ2-6	13	CSVETAGANVLTF
TRBV7-2	TRBJ2-1	15	CASSLQRGSYNEQFF
TRBV6-5	TRBJ2-5	14	CASSYSGGRETQYF
TRBV7-2	TRBJ2-4	18	CASSLQPLAGGSKNIQYF
TRBV7-7	TRBJ2-5	13	CASSFEGEETQYF
TRBV14	TRBJ2-2	14	CASSQGPFVGELFF
TRBV5-1	TRBJ1-5	15	CASSSGGGGNQPQHF
TRBV5-1	TRBJ2-7	14	CASSLTGSSYEQYF
TRBV7-6	TRBJ2-5	12	CASSLMRETQYF
TRBV29-1	TRBJ2-5	14	CSVERDRGQETQYF
TRBV7-8	TRBJ2-1	14	CASSPRQGMGEQFF
TRBV9	TRBJ1-1	15	CASSAIWGGTTEAFF
TRBV18	TRBJ1-1	14	CASSPLRENTEAFF
TRBV6-5	TRBJ1-2	12	CASSIGERGYTF
TRBV5-1	TRBJ2-7	15	CASSSSPGPSYEQYF
TRBV30	TRBJ2-1	14	CAGQLAGTYNEQFF
TRBV2	TRBJ1-4	15	CASSELTGTNEKLFF
TRBV13	TRBJ2-2	19	CASSSTLSGRYANTGELFF
TRBV5-1	TRBJ2-1	16	CASTLQTSGGANEQFF
TRBV6-1	TRBJ1-3	15	CASTTTGASGNTIYF